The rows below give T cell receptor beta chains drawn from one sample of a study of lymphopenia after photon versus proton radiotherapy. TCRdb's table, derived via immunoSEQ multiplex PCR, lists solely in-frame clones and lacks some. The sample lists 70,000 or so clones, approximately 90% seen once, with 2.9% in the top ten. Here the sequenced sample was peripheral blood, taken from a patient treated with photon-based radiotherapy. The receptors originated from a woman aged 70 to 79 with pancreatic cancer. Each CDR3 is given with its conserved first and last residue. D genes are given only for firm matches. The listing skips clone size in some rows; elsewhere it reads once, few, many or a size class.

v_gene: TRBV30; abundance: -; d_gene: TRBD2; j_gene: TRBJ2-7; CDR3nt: TGTGCCTGGAGCCGCGGCCTCCGGCCTAGCGGGCCTCCTTACGAGCAGTACTTC; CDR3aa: CAWSRGLRPSGPPYEQYF
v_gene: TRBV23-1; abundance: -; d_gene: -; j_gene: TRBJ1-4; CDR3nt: TGCGCCAGCCGTCCGACGGTGGGGGCGCGAGGTAATGAAAAACTGTTTTTT; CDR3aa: CASRPTVGARGNEKLFF
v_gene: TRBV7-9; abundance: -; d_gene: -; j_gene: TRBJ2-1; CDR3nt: TGTGCCAGCAGCTTAGATGGCTTTAATGAGCAGTTCTTC; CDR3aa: CASSLDGFNEQFF
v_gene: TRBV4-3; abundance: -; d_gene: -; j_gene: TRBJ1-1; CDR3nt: TGCGCCAGCAGCCAAGTCACCGCCAGGGAAGCTTTCTTT; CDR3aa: CASSQVTAREAFF
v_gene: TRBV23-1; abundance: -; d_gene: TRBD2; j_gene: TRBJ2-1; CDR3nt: TGCGCCAGCACCGCGGGGGGGGGAGATTACAATGAGCAGTTCTTC; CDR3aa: CASTAGGGDYNEQFF
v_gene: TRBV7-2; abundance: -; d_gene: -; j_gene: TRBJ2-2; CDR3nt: TGTGCCAGCAGCTCATCGGGGAACACCGGGGAGCTGTTTTTT; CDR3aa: CASSSSGNTGELFF
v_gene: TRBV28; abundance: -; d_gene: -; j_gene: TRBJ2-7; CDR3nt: TGTGCCAGCAGCAAGGACGGAACTCGCTACGAGCAGTACTTC; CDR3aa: CASSKDGTRYEQYF
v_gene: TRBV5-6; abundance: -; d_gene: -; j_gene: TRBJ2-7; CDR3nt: TGTGCCAGCAGCTTGGTGGGGCCCGGCTACGAGCAGTACTTC; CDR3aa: CASSLVGPGYEQYF
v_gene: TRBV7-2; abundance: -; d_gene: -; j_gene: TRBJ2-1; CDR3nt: TGTGCCAGCAGCGTTAGGGACTGGCAAAACAATGAGCAGTTCTTC; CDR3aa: CASSVRDWQNNEQFF
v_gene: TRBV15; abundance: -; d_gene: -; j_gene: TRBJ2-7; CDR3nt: TGTGCCACCAGCAGAGAAGCTGGACCAAGGGACCAGGACTTC; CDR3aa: CATSREAGPRDQDF
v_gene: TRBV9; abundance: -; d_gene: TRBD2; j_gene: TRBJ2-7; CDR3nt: TGTGCCAGCAGCCAGGGGGCCGGGACTAGCGTCTCCTACGAGCAGTACTTC; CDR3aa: CASSQGAGTSVSYEQYF
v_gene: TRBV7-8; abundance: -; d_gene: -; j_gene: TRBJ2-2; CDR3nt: TGTGCCAGCAGCTTAGTCAGTTCTCCCGAGAACACCGGGGAGCTGTTTTTT; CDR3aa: CASSLVSSPENTGELFF
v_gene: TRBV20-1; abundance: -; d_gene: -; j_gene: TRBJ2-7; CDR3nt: TGCAGTGCGAGGAGCGAGCAGTACTTC; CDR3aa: CSARSEQYF
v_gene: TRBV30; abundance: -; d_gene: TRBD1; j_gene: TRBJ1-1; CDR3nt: TGTGCCTGGGGGGACAGGGGTGAAGCTTTCTTT; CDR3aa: CAWGDRGEAFF
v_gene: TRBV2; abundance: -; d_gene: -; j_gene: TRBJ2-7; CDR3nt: TGTGCCATTTGGTCTACTGCGTCGGGGCGCTTGGGCGAGCAGTACTTC; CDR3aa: CAIWSTASGRLGEQYF
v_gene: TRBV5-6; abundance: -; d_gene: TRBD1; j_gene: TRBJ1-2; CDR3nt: TGTGCCAGCAGCCTGACAGGGAGGGCGAACTATGGCTACACCTTC; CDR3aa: CASSLTGRANYGYTF
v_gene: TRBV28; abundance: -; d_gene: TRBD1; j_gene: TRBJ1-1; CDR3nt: TGTGCCAGCGTTATCCTCACGGGACAGCCTGAAGCTTTCTTT; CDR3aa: CASVILTGQPEAFF
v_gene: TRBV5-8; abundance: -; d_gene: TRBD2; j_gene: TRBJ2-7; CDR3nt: TGTGCCAGCAGCTTGGCACCGGAATTAGCGGGATTGAACTTC; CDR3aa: CASSLAPELAGLNF
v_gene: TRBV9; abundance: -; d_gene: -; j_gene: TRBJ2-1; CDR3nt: TGTGCCAGCGGGGGCGGGTCCCGCACCTACAATGAGCAGTTCTTC; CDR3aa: CASGGGSRTYNEQFF
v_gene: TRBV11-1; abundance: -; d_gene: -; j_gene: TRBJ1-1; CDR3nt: TGTGCCAGCAGCTTAGAGGTTCCGAACACTGAAGCTTTCTTT; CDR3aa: CASSLEVPNTEAFF
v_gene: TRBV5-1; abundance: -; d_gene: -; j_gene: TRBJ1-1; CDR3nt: TGCGCCAGCAGCGTGGACACCGGGGACACTGAAGCTTTCTTT; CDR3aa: CASSVDTGDTEAFF
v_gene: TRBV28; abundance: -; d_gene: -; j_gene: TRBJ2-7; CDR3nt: TGTGCCACCCGGGGGGGGACAGTAGCCTACGAGCAGTACTTC; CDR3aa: CATRGGTVAYEQYF
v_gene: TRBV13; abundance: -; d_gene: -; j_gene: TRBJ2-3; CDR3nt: TGTGCCAGCAGCCGGGGCCGGAGGGGTAGCACAGATACGCAGTATTTT; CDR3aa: CASSRGRRGSTDTQYF
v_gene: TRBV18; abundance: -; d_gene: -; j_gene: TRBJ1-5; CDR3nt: TGTGCCAGCTCACCCGGGGGCAATCAGCCCCAGCATTTT; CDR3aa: CASSPGGNQPQHF
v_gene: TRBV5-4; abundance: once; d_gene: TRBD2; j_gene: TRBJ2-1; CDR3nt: TGTGCCAGCAGCGGCGGGACTAGCGGGAGTTGGGAGCAGTTCTTC; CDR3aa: CASSGGTSGSWEQFF
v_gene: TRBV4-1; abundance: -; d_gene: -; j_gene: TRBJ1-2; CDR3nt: TGCGCCAGCAGCCAAGTTGCGACCGTGGACTATGGCTACACCTTC; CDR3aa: CASSQVATVDYGYTF
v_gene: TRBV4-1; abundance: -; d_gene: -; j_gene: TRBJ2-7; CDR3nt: TGCGCCAGCAGCCACCTCCCGGAGGGACCATCCTACGAGCAGTACTTC; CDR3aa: CASSHLPEGPSYEQYF
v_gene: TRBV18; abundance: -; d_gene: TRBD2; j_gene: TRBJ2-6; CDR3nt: TGTGCCAGCTCATCGGCCTCGGTCCGGACGAGAGGGACTACCTCTGGGGCCAACGTCCTGACTTTC; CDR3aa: CASSSASVRTRGTTSGANVLTF
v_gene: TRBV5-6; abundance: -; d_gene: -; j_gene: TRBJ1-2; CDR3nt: TGTGCCAGCAGCTTGGTGGGGAGCTATGGCTACACCTTC; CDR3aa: CASSLVGSYGYTF
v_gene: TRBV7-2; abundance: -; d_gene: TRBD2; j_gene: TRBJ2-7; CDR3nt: TGTGCCAGCAGCCGCCCGGGAGGTACCAACGAGCAGTACTTC; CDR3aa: CASSRPGGTNEQYF
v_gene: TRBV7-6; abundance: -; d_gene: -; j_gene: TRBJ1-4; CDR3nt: TGTGCCAGCAGCTTAGCGGCAGCTGAAAAACTGTTTTTT; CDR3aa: CASSLAAAEKLFF
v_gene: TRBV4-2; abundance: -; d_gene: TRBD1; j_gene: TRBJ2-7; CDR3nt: TGTGCCAGCAGCCAAGGCCCCACAGGGGCCTCTTTCTACGAGCAGTACTTC; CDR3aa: CASSQGPTGASFYEQYF
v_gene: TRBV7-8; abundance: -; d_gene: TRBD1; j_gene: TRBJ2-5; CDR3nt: TGTGCCAGCAGCTTTGGACAGGTTGGGTTTGGGGAGTACTTC; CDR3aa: CASSFGQVGFGEYF
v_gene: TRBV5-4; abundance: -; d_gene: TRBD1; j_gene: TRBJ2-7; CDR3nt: TGTGCCAGCAGCTTGCGGGACAGCACCTACGAGCAGTACTTC; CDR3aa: CASSLRDSTYEQYF
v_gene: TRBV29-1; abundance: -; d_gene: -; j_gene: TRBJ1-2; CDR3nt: TGCAGCGTTGAAGACCCCAACTTTACCGGGATTTCAAGGGGCTACACCTTC; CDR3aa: CSVEDPNFTGISRGYTF
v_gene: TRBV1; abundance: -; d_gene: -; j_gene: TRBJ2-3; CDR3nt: TGCACCAGCAGCCAAGGGGGACTCGAGACAGATACGCAGTATTTT; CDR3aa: CTSSQGGLETDTQYF
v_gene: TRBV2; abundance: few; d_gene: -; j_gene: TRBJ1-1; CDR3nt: TGTGCCAGCAGGGACAGCCTAAACACTGAAGCTTTCTTT; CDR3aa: CASRDSLNTEAFF
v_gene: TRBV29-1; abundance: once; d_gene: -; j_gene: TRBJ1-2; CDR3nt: TGCAGCGTCCCGACGGTCGAGGCGGGCTACACCTTC; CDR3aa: CSVPTVEAGYTF
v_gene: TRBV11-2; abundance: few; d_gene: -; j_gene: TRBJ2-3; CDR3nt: TGTGCCAGCAGCTTAGGGCTCAGTGGGTCCACAGATACGCAGTATTTT; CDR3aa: CASSLGLSGSTDTQYF
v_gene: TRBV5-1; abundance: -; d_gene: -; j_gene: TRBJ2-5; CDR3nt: TGCGCCAGCAGCCCGGCGGGGACGGCGCAAGAGACCCAGTACTTC; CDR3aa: CASSPAGTAQETQYF
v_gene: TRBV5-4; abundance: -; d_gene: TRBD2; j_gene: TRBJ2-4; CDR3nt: TGTGCCAGCAGCCAACCAGGACTAGCGGGAGTGAACATTCAGTACTTC; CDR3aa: CASSQPGLAGVNIQYF
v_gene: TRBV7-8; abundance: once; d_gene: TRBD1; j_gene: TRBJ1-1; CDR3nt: TGTGCCAGCAGCTTAGGGACAGGGGGTACTATGAACACTGAAGCTTTCTTT; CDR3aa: CASSLGTGGTMNTEAFF
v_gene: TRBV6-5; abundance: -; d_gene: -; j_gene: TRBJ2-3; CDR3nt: TGTGCCAGCAGCCTCGTAGGGTCAAGCACAGATACGCAGTATTTT; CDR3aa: CASSLVGSSTDTQYF
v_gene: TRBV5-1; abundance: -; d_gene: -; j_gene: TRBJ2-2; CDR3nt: TGCGCCAGCAGCCCCAGCAGCGATACCAACACCGGGGAGCTGTTTTTT; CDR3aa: CASSPSSDTNTGELFF
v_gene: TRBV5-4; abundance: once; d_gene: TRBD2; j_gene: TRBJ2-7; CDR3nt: TGTGCCAGCAGTCAAAGCGGGAGGTCGAACTACGAGCAGTACTTC; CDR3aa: CASSQSGRSNYEQYF
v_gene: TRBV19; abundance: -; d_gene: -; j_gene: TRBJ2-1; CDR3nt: TGTGCCAGTAGTCCGAATCGCGGGGAGCAGTTCTTC; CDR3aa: CASSPNRGEQFF
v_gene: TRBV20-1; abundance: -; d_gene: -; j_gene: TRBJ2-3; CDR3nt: TGCAGTGCTCACCTTATAGATACGCAGTATTTT; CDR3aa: CSAHLIDTQYF
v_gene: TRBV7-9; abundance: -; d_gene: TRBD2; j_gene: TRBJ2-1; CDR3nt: TGTGCCAGCAGCGTTAGCGGGAGCTCCTACAATGAGCAGTTCTTC; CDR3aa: CASSVSGSSYNEQFF
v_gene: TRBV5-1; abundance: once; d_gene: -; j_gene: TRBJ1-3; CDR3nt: TGCGCCAGCAGCTTGGTGGGGGGCTTGGCTGGAAACACCATATATTTT; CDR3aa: CASSLVGGLAGNTIYF